These T cell receptor beta chains were read from a single sample in a study of metastatic and nonmetastatic thyroid tumors. TCRdb re-processed the PCR reads through MiXCR. The sample lists almost 8,500 clones, 44% occurring once. Material: tumor tissue. The receptors derive from a male donor with papillary thyroid cancer or a benign thyroid nodule (not recorded which). Some clones in this sample may be carry-over from other donors' samples. Each CDR3 is given with its conserved first and last residue. Fields, in order: J gene, V gene, clone size, CDR3 protein. Only some rows state a clone size, as once, few, many or a class for expanded clones.

J gene: TRBJ2-7; V gene: TRBV7-2; clone size: .; CDR3 protein: CASSSIPSYEQYF
J gene: TRBJ2-3; V gene: TRBV14; clone size: .; CDR3 protein: CASSQDRSADTQYF
J gene: TRBJ2-3; V gene: TRBV11-1; clone size: .; CDR3 protein: CASSLSGGATDTHDF
J gene: TRBJ1-2; V gene: TRBV30; clone size: .; CDR3 protein: CAWSVRGHGYTF
J gene: TRBJ1-2; V gene: TRBV18; clone size: once; CDR3 protein: CASSPTLQGNDGYTF
J gene: TRBJ2-2; V gene: TRBV12-3/TRBV12-4; clone size: .; CDR3 protein: CSSSQLATGELLF
J gene: TRBJ1-2; V gene: TRBV29-1; clone size: .; CDR3 protein: CSAILPGHNYGYTF
J gene: TRBJ2-7; V gene: TRBV12-3/TRBV12-4; clone size: .; CDR3 protein: CASSFSGTGKLAGFSYEQYF
J gene: TRBJ1-6; V gene: TRBV6-1; clone size: few; CDR3 protein: CASTSRTGRFSPLHF
J gene: TRBJ2-5; V gene: TRBV7-9; clone size: .; CDR3 protein: CASSKSRVSPQETQYF
J gene: TRBJ2-2; V gene: TRBV11-1; clone size: .; CDR3 protein: CASSLVLLASTGELFF
J gene: TRBJ1-6; V gene: TRBV2; clone size: .; CDR3 protein: CASSGQGAAGSPLHF
J gene: TRBJ2-2; V gene: TRBV4-1; clone size: .; CDR3 protein: CASSQTERYTGELFF
J gene: TRBJ2-3; V gene: TRBV6-2/TRBV6-3; clone size: few; CDR3 protein: CASSYSFSGLGTDTQYF
J gene: TRBJ2-1; V gene: TRBV6-4; clone size: few; CDR3 protein: CASSDGTSEYNEQFF
J gene: TRBJ2-3; V gene: TRBV7-7; clone size: many; CDR3 protein: CASSPRLAGGGTDTQYF
J gene: TRBJ1-1; V gene: TRBV5-1; clone size: .; CDR3 protein: CASSHGQGMNTEAFF
J gene: TRBJ1-6; V gene: TRBV3-1; clone size: .; CDR3 protein: CASSQVNNSPLHF
J gene: TRBJ1-2; V gene: TRBV20-1; clone size: medium-sized; CDR3 protein: CSAGSTGTHGYTF